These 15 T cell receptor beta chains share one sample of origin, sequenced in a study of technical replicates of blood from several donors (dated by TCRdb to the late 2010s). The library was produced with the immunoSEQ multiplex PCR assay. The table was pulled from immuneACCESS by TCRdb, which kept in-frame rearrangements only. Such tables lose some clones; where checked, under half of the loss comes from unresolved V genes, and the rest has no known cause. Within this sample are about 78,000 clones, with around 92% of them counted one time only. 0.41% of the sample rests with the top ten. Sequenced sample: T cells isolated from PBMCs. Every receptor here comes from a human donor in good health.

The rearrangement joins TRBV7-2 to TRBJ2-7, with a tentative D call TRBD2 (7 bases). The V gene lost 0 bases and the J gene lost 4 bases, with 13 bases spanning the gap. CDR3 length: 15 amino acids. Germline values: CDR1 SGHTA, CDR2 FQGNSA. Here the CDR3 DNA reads TGTGCCAGCAGCTTAGCCGGGGGGCTTCAATACGAGCAGTACTTC. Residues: CASSLAGGLQYEQYF.

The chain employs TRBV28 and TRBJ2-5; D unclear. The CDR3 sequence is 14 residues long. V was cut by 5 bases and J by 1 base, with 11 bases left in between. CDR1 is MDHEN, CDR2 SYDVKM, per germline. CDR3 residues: CASSPLGLQETQYF. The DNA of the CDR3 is TGTGCCAGCAGTCCCCTAGGCCTCCAAGAGACCCAGTACTTC. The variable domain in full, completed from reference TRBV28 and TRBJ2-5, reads DVKVTQSSRYLVKRTGEKVFLECVQDMDHENMFWYRQDPGLGLRLIYFSYDVKMKEKGDIPEGYSVSREKKERFSLILESASTNQTSMYLCASSPLGLQETQYFGPGTRLLVL.

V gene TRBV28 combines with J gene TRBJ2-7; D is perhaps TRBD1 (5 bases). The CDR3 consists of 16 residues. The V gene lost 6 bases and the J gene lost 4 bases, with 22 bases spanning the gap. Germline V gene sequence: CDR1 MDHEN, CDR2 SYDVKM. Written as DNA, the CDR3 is TGTGCCAGCAGCTTCCCCCCAGGGCCTAAAATGTACGAGCAGTACTTC. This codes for CASSFPPGPKMYEQYF.

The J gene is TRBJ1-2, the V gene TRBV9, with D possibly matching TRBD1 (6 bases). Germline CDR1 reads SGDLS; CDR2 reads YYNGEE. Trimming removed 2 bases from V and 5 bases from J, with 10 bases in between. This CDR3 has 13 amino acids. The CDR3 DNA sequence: TGTGCCAGCAGCGTGGACAGCAAATATGGCTACACCTTC. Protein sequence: CASSVDSKYGYTF.

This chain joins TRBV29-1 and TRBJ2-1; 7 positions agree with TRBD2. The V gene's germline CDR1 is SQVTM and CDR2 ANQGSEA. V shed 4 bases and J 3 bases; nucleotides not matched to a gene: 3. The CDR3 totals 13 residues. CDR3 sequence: CSVASGGYNEQFF. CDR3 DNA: TGCAGCGTTGCGTCGGGAGGCTACAATGAGCAGTTCTTC.

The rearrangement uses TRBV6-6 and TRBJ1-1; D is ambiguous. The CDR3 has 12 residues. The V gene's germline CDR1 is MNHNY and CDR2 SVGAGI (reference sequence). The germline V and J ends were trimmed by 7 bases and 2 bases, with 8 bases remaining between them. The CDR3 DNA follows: TGTGCCAGCACTATGGTTAACACTGAAGCTTTCTTT. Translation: CASTMVNTEAFF.

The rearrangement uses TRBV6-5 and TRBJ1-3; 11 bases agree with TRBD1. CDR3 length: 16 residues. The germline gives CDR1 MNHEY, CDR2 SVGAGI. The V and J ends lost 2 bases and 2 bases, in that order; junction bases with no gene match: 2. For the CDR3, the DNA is TGTGCCAGCAGTTACGGGACAGGGGGACCTGGAAACACCATATATTTT. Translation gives CASSYGTGGPGNTIYF.

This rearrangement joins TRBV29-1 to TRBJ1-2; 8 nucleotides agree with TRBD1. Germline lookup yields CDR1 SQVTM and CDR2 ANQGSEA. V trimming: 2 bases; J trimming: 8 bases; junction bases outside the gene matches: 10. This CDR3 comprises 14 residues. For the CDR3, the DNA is TGCAGCGTTGAAAGAATGGACAGGGTGGAAGGCTACACCTTC. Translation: CSVERMDRVEGYTF.

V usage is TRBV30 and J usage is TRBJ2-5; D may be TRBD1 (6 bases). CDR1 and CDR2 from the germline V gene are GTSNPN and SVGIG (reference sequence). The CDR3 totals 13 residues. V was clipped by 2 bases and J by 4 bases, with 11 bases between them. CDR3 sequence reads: CAWSPLGGETQYF. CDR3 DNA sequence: TGTGCCTGGAGTCCATTAGGGGGAGAGACCCAGTACTTC.

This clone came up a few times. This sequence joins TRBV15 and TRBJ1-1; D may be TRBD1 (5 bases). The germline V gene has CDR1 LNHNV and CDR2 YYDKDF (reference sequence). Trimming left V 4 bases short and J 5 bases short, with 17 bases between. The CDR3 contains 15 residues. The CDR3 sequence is CATSTDDWGRTEAFF. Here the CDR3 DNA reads TGTGCCACCAGCACGGACGACTGGGGCCGGACTGAAGCTTTCTTT.

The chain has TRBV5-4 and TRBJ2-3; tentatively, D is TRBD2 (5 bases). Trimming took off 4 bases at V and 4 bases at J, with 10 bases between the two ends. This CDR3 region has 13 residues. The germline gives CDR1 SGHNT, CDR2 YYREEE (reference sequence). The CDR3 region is CASSADFADTQYF. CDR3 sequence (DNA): TGTGCCAGCAGCGCGGACTTCGCAGATACGCAGTATTTT.

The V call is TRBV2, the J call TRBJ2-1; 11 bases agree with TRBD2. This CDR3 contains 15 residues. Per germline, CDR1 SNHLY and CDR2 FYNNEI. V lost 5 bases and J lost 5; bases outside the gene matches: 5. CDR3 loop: CASSSLAGGDNEQFF. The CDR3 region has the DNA TGTGCCAGCAGTTCTCTAGCGGGAGGAGACAATGAGCAGTTCTTC. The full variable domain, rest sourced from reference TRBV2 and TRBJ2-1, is EPEVTQTPSHQVTQMGQEVILRCVPISNHLYFYWYRQILGQKVEFLVSFYNNEISEKSEIFDDQFSVERPDGSNFTLKIRSTKLEDSAMYFCASSSLAGGDNEQFFGPGTRLTVL.

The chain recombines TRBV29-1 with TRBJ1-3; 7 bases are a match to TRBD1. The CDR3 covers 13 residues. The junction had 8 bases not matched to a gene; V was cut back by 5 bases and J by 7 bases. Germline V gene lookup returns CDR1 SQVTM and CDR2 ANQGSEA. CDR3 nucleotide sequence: TGCAGCGTTAAAACAGGGGATCGGAACACCATATATTTT. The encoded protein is CSVKTGDRNTIYF.

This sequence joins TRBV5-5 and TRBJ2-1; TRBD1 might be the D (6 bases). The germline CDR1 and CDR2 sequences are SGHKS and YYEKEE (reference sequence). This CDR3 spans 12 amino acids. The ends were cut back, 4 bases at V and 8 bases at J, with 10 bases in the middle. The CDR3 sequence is CASSMTGHEQFF. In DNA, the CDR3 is TGTGCCAGCAGCATGACAGGCCATGAGCAGTTCTTC. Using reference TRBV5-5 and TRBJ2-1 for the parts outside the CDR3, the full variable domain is DAGVTQSPTHLIKTRGQQVTLRCSPISGHKSVSWYQQVLGQGPQFIFQYYEKEERGRGNFPDRFSARQFPNYSSELNVNALLLGDSALYLCASSMTGHEQFFGPGTRLTVL.

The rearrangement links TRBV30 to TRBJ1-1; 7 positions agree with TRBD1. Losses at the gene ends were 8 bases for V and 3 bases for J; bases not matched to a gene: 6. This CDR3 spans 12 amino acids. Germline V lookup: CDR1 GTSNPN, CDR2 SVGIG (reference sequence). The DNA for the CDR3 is TGTGCCAGCGAGGGGGCAGACACTGAAGCTTTCTTT. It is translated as CASEGADTEAFF.